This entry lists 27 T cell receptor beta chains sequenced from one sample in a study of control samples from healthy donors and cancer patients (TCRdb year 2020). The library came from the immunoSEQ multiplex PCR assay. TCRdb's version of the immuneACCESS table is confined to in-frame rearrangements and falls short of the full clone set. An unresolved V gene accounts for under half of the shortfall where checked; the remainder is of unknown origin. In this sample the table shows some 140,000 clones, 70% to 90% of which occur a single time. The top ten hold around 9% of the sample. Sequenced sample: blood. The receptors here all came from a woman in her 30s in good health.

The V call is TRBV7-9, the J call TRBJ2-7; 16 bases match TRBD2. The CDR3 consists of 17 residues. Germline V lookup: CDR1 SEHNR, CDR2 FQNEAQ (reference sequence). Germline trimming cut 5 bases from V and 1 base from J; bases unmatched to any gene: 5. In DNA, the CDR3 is TGTGCCAGCAGCCGGGGACTAGCGGGAGGGGGGTCCTACGAGCAGTACTTC. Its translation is CASSRGLAGGGSYEQYF. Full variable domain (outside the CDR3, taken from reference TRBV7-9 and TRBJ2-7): DTGVSQNPRHKITKRGQNVTFRCDPISEHNRLYWYRQTLGQGPEFLTYFQNEAQLEKSRLLSDRFSAERPKGSFSTLEIQRTEQGDSAMYLCASSRGLAGGGSYEQYFGPGTRLTVT.

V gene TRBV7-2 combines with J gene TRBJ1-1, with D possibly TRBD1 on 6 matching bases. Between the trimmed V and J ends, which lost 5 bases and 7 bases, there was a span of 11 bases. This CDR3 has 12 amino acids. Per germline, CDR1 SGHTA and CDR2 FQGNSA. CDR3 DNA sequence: TGTGCCAGCAGCGCTGGGACACGTGAAGCTTTCTTT. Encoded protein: CASSAGTREAFF.

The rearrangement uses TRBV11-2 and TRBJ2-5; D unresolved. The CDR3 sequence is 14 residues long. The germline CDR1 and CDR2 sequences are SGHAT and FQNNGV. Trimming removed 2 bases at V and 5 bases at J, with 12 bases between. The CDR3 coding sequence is TGTGCCAGCAGCTTAAGCAGACGTGGGGAGACCCAGTACTTC. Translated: CASSLSRRGETQYF. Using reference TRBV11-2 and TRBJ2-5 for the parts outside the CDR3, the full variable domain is EAGVAQSPRYKIIEKRQSVAFWCNPISGHATLYWYQQILGQGPKLLIQFQNNGVVDDSQLPKDRFSAERLKGVDSTLKIQPAKLEDSAVYLCASSLSRRGETQYFGPGTRLLVL.

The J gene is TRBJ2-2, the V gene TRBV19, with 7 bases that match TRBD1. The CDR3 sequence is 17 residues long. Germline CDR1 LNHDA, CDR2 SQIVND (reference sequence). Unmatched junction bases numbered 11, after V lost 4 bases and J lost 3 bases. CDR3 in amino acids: CASSTLDRAADTGELFF. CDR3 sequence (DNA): TGTGCCAGTAGTACCCTCGACAGGGCGGCAGACACCGGGGAGCTGTTTTTT.

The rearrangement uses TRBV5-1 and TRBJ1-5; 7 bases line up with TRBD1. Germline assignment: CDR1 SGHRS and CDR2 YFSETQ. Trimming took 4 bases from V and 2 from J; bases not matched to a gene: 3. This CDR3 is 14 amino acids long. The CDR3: CASSRQGGNQPQHF. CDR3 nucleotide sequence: TGCGCCAGCAGCCGACAGGGCGGCAATCAGCCCCAGCATTTT.

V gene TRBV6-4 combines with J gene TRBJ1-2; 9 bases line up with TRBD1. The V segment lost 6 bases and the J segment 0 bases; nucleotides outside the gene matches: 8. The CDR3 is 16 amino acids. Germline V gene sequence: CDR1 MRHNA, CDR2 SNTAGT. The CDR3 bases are TGTGCCAGCAGGGTTACAGGGGGCTTAGCTAACTATGGCTACACCTTC. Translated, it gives CASRVTGGLANYGYTF.

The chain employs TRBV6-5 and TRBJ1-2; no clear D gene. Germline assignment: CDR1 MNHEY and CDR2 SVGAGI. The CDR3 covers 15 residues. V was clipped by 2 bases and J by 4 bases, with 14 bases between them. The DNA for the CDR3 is TGTGCCAGCAGTTACAGCGGCCATGGGTCCTATGGCTACACCTTC. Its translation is CASSYSGHGSYGYTF.

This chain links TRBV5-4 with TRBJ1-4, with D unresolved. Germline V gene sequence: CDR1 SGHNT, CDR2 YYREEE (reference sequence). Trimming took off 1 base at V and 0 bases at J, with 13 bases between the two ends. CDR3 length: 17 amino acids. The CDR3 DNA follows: TGTGCCAGCAGCTTGCATCGTGGATTTGCAACTAATGAAAAACTGTTTTTT. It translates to CASSLHRGFATNEKLFF.

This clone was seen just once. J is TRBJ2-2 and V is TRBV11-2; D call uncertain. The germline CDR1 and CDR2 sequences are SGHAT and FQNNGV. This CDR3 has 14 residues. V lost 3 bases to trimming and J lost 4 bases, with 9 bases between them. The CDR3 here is CASSFGRFTGELFF. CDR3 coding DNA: TGTGCCAGCAGCTTCGGCAGATTCACCGGGGAGCTGTTTTTT. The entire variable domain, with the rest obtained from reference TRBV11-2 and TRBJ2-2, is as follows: EAGVAQSPRYKIIEKRQSVAFWCNPISGHATLYWYQQILGQGPKLLIQFQNNGVVDDSQLPKDRFSAERLKGVDSTLKIQPAKLEDSAVYLCASSFGRFTGELFFGEGSRLTVL.

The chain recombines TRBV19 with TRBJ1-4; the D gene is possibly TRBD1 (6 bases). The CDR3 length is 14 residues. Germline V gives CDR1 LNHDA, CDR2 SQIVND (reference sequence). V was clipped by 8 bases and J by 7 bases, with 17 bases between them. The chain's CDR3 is CASGPGAPREKLFF. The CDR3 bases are TGTGCCAGTGGCCCGGGGGCGCCGCGTGAAAAACTGTTTTTT.

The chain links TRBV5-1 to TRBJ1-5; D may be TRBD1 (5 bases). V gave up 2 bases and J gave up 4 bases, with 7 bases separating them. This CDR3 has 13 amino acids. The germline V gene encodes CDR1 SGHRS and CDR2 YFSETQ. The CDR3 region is CASSLTGNQPQHF. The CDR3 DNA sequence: TGCGCCAGCAGCTTAACAGGAAATCAGCCCCAGCATTTT.

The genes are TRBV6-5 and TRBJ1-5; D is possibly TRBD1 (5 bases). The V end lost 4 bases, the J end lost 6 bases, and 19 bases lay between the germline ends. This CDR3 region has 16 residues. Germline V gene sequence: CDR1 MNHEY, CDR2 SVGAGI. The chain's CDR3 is CASSWPRFRDGQPQHF. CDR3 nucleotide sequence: TGTGCCAGCAGTTGGCCCCGCTTCAGGGACGGTCAGCCCCAGCATTTT.

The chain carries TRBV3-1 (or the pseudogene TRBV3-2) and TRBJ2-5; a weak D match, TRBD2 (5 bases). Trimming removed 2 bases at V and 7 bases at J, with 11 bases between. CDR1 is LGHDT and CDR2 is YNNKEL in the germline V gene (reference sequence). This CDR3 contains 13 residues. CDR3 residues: CASSQSREGTQYF. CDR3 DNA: TGTGCCAGCAGCCAATCTAGAGAGGGGACCCAGTACTTC.

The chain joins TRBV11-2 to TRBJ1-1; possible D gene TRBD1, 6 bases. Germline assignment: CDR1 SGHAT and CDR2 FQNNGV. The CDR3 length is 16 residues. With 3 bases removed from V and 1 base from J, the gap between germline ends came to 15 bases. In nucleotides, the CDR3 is TGTGCCAGCAGCTTGGGACCCGGGACACCGAACACTGAAGCTTTCTTT. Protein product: CASSLGPGTPNTEAFF.

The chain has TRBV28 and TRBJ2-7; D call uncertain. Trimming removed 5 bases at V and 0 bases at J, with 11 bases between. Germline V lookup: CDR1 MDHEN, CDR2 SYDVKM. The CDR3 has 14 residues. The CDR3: CASSLQVFSYEQYF. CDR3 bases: TGTGCCAGCAGTCTTCAGGTTTTCTCCTACGAGCAGTACTTC.

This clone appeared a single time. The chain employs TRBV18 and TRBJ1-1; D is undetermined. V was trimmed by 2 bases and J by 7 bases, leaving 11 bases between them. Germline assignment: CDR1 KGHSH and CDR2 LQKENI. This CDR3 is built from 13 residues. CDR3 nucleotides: TGTGCCAGCTCACCATCGCAGCAATTTGAAGCTTTCTTT. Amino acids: CASSPSQQFEAFF.

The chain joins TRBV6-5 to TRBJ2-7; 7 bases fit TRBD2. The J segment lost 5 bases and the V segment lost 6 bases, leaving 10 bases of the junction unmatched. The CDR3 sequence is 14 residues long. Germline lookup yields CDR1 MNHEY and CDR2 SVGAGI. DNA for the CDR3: TGTGCCAGCAGCCCCTTCGCGGGGGTTGACGAGCAGTACTTC. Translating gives CASSPFAGVDEQYF.

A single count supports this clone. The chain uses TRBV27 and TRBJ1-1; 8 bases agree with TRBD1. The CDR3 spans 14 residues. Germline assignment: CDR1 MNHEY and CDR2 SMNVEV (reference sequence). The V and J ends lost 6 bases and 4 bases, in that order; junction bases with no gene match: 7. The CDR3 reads CASRTTGALTEAFF. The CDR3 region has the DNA TGTGCCAGCAGGACGACAGGGGCCCTCACTGAAGCTTTCTTT.

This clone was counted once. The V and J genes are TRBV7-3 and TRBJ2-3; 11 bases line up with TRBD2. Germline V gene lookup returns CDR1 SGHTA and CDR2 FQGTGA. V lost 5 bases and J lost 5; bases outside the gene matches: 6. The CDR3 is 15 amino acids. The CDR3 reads CASSVAGGPRDTQYF. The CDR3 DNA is TGTGCCAGCAGCGTAGCGGGAGGGCCCAGAGATACGCAGTATTTT.

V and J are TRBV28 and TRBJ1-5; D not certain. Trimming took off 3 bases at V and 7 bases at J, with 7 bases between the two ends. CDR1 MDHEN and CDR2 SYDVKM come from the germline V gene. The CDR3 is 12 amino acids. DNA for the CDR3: TGTGCCAGCAGTTTGGAGACCCAGCCCCAGCATTTT. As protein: CASSLETQPQHF. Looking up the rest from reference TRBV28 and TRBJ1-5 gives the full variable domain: DVKVTQSSRYLVKRTGEKVFLECVQDMDHENMFWYRQDPGLGLRLIYFSYDVKMKEKGDIPEGYSVSREKKERFSLILESASTNQTSMYLCASSLETQPQHFGDGTRLSIL.

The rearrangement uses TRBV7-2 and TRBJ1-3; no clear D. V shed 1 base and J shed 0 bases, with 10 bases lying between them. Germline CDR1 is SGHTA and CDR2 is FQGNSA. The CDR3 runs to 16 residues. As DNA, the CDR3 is TGTGCCAGCAGCTTAGAGCAGGTTGCCTCTGGAAACACCATATATTTT. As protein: CASSLEQVASGNTIYF. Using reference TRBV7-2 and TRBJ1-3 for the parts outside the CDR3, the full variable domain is GAGVSQSPSNKVTEKGKDVELRCDPISGHTALYWYRQSLGQGLEFLIYFQGNSAPDKSGLPSDRFSAERTGGSVSTLTIQRTQQEDSAVYLCASSLEQVASGNTIYFGEGSWLTVV.

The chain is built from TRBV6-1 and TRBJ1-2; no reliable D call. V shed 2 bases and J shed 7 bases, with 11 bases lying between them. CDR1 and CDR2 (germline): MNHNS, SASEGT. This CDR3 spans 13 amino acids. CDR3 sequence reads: CASSESAVGGYTF. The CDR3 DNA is TGTGCCAGCAGTGAAAGCGCGGTGGGTGGCTACACCTTC.

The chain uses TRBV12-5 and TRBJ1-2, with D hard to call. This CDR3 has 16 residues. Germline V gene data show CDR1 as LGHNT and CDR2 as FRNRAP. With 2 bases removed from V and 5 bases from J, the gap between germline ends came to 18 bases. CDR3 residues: CASGLRVGPIIYGYTF. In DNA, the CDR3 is TGTGCTAGTGGTTTGCGGGTCGGACCAATTATATATGGCTACACCTTC.

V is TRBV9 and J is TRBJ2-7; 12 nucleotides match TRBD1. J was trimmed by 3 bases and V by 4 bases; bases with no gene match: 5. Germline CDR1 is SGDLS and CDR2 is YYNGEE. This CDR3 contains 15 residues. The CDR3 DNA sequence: TGTGCCAGCAGCCCGGGACAGGGGGCTGTCTACGAGCAGTACTTC. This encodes CASSPGQGAVYEQYF.

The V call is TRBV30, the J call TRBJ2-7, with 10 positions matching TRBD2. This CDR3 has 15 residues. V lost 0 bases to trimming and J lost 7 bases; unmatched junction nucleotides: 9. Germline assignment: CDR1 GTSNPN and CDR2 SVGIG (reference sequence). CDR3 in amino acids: CAWSVHLAGVDEQYF. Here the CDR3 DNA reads TGTGCCTGGAGTGTTCACCTAGCGGGAGTGGATGAGCAGTACTTC.

The CDR3 is CASSLAYPNTEAFF. In DNA form, the CDR3 reads TGTGCCAGCAGCTTGGCATATCCGAACACTGAAGCTTTCTTT. This rearrangement joins TRBV5-4 to TRBJ1-1; D not certain. The CDR3 length is 14 residues. The V and J ends lost 0 bases and 1 base respectively, with 7 bases between them. CDR1 SGHNT and CDR2 YYREEE come from the germline V gene (reference sequence).

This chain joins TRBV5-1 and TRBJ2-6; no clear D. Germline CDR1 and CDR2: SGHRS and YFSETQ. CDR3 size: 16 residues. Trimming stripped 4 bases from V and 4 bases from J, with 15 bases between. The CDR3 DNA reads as TGCGCCAGCAGCCTCCAGACCTCGTCGGGGGCCAACGTCCTGACTTTC. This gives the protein CASSLQTSSGANVLTF.